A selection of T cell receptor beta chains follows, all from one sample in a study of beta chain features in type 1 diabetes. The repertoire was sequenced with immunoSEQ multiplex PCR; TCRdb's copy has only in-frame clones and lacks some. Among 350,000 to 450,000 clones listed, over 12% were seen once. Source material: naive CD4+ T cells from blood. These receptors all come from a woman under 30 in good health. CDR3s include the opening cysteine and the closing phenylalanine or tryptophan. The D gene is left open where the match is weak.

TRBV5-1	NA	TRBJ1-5	CASSWGPGQISNQPQHF
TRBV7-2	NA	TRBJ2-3	CASSLGSGDTQYF
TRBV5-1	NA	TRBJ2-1	CASALGGGYNEQFF
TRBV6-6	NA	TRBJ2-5	CASSYSGDSETQYF
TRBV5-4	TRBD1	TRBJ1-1	CASSPRQGLNTEAFF
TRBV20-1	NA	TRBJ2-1	CSASARDEQFF
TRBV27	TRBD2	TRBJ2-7	CASSNPGASGRYEQYF
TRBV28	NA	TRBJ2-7	CASSSGVTYEQYF
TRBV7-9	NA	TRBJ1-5	CASSPTGGNQPQHF
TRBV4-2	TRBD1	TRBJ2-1	CASSRGQGDVNEQFF
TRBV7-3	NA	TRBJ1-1	CASSVGSGVGTEAFF
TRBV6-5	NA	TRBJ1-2	CASSFLGRTNYGYTF
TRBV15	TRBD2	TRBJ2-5	CATSRDVGGGAQYF
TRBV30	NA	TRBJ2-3	CAWRRVQVPSTDTQYF
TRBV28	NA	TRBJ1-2	CASSLGQPSSYGYTF
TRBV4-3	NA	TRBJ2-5	CASSQGQRRGSETQYF
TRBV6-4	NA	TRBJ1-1	CASSLQGNTEAFF
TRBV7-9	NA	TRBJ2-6	CASSLGVSGANVLTF
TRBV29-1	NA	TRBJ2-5	CSVGTAQETQYF
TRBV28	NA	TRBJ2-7	CASSLPVTYEQYF
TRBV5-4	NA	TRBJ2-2	CASSLKGANTGELFF
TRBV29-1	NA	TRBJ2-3	CSVTPVTDTQYF
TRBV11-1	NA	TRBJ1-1	CASSSGRGGTEAFF
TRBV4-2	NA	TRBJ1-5	CASSQPLRGSGNQPQHF
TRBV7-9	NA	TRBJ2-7	CASRTSGEGEQYF
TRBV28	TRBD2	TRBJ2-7	CASSQTTGLAGHSYEQYF
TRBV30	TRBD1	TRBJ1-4	CAWSVQGGEKLFF
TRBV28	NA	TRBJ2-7	CASSPGELATYEQYF
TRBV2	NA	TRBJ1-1	CASSDRGLNTEAFF
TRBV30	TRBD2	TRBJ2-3	CAWTERGSTDTQYF
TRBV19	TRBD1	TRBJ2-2	CASRGQGGTGELFF
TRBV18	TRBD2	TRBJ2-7	CASSPLGASGGAPREQYF
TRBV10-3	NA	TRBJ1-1	CAITTNWGEAFF
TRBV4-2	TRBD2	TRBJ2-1	CASSQGANSGSFNEQFF
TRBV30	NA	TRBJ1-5	CAWNSLLNQPQHF
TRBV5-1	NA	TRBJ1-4	CASSLERSNEKLFF
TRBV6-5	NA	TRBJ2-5	CASSYSGPGVGETQYF
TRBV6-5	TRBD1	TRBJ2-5	CASGDRAPETQYF
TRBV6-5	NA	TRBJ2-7	CAPNQQTSYEQYF
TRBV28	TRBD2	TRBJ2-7	CASSLTSGRLTYEQYF
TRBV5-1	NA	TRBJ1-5	CASSLDTEAQPQHF
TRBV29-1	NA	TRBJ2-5	CSVESQGLREQYF
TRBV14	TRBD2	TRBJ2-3	CASSQAGLAGTDTQYF